Listed below are T cell receptor beta chains from one sample, sequenced in a study of cytomegalovirus exposure and HLA in healthy donors. The protocol was immunoSEQ multiplex PCR, while the TCRdb copy is restricted to in-frame clones and leaves out a portion. The sample includes fewer than 150,000 clones, 75% to 85% of them seen just once. The source material was PBMCs. The receptors were gathered from a man aged 35 to 55 in good health and CMV-seronegative. Both conserved end residues are part of each CDR3. D genes are given only for firm matches. The size of a clone is reported for some rows only, either as once, few or many, or as a class for expanded clones.

v_call: TRBV28; cdr3_length: 14; clone_size: few; j_call: TRBJ1-5; d_call: -; cdr3_aa: CASSPGGTGQPQHF; cdr3_nt: TGTGCCAGCAGCCCGGGCGGGACCGGGCAGCCCCAGCATTTT
v_call: TRBV2; cdr3_length: 13; clone_size: -; j_call: TRBJ1-5; d_call: -; cdr3_aa: CASTGEASQPQHF; cdr3_nt: TGTGCCAGCACAGGGGAAGCAAGTCAGCCCCAGCATTTT
v_call: TRBV19; cdr3_length: 17; clone_size: -; j_call: TRBJ1-5; d_call: TRBD1; cdr3_aa: CASSIRTGSYSNQPQHF; cdr3_nt: TGTGCCAGTAGTATAAGGACAGGAAGCTATAGCAATCAGCCCCAGCATTTT
v_call: TRBV6-1; cdr3_length: 15; clone_size: -; j_call: TRBJ1-2; d_call: -; cdr3_aa: CASSGRDTKNYGYTF; cdr3_nt: TGTGCCAGCAGTGGCCGGGACACCAAGAACTATGGCTACACCTTC
v_call: TRBV5-5; cdr3_length: 15; clone_size: once; j_call: TRBJ2-7; d_call: -; cdr3_aa: CASSLGRGYSYEQYF; cdr3_nt: TGTGCCAGCAGCTTGGGAAGGGGGTACTCCTACGAGCAGTACTTC
v_call: TRBV28; cdr3_length: 12; clone_size: once; j_call: TRBJ1-1; d_call: -; cdr3_aa: CASSTITSEAFF; cdr3_nt: TGTGCCAGCAGCACAATCACCTCTGAAGCTTTCTTT
v_call: TRBV6-5; cdr3_length: 16; clone_size: -; j_call: TRBJ2-3; d_call: TRBD2; cdr3_aa: CASSYMPSGGGDTQYF; cdr3_nt: TGTGCCAGCAGTTACATGCCTAGCGGGGGGGGAGATACGCAGTATTTT
v_call: TRBV14; cdr3_length: 16; clone_size: -; j_call: TRBJ1-3; d_call: -; cdr3_aa: CASSLEVARSGNTIYF; cdr3_nt: TGTGCCAGCAGCCTAGAGGTGGCACGCTCTGGAAACACCATATATTTT
v_call: TRBV7-9; cdr3_length: 14; clone_size: -; j_call: TRBJ1-2; d_call: -; cdr3_aa: CASSLNEGDYGYTF; cdr3_nt: TGTGCCAGCAGCTTAAATGAGGGGGACTATGGCTACACCTTC
v_call: TRBV28; cdr3_length: 17; clone_size: -; j_call: TRBJ1-5; d_call: -; cdr3_aa: CASMYPPWGQGNQPQHF; cdr3_nt: TGTGCCAGCATGTATCCCCCGTGGGGGCAAGGGAATCAGCCCCAGCATTTT
v_call: TRBV19; cdr3_length: 16; clone_size: -; j_call: TRBJ1-1; d_call: TRBD1; cdr3_aa: CASSIEGNRGNTEAFF; cdr3_nt: TGTGCCAGTAGTATAGAGGGAAACAGGGGTAACACTGAAGCTTTCTTT
v_call: TRBV6-6; cdr3_length: 16; clone_size: -; j_call: TRBJ2-5; d_call: TRBD2; cdr3_aa: CASSLGTSLGRETQYF; cdr3_nt: TGTGCCAGCAGTCTAGGGACTAGCCTCGGCAGAGAGACCCAGTACTTC
v_call: TRBV5-1; cdr3_length: 13; clone_size: -; j_call: TRBJ1-4; d_call: -; cdr3_aa: CASQDRPNEKLFF; cdr3_nt: TGCGCCAGCCAAGACAGGCCGAATGAAAAACTGTTTTTT
v_call: TRBV10-3; cdr3_length: 14; clone_size: -; j_call: TRBJ2-1; d_call: -; cdr3_aa: CATVQGTLVAEQFF; cdr3_nt: TGTGCCACCGTACAGGGAACCTTAGTTGCTGAGCAGTTCTTC
v_call: TRBV29-1; cdr3_length: 14; clone_size: -; j_call: TRBJ2-1; d_call: -; cdr3_aa: CSVGQAPGYNEQFF; cdr3_nt: TGCAGCGTGGGCCAGGCCCCAGGCTACAATGAGCAGTTCTTC